Here is one T cell receptor (delta chain) with its context. As yet, its antigen is unknown. This specimen belongs to a study of Vδ1+ human thymocytes. General observations from the study: Many TRG clonotypes were shared between donors; TRD repertoires were essentially private. In the thymus, TRG and TRD repertoires looked highly polyclonal with Gaussian CDR3 lengths.

V lost 6 bases to trimming and J lost 0 bases; unmatched junction nucleotides: 33. CDR3 size: 25 residues. The germline V gene encodes CDR1 TSWWSYY and CDR2 QGS. RNA was extracted from the cells and then reverse transcribed. CDR3 amplicons came from multiplex PCR with pooled V-gene forward and constant-region reverse primers. TCRdb reanalysed the multiplex PCR reads with CATT. The repertoire holds 70,000 to 90,000 delta-chain clones, with approximately 30% as singletons. The genes are TRDV1 and TRDJ1; 11 positions agree with TRDD3. The sequence came from a boy younger than two who had congenital heart surgery. Sequenced sample: Vdelta1+ gamma-delta thymocytes from the thymus. Subset denoted: FACS-sorted CD3+ TCRalphabeta- TCRVdelta1+ TCRVdelta2- thymocytes. CDR3 loop: CALGVYGSLPTFVLGDIGYTDKLIF. The CDR3 DNA reads TGTGCTCTTGGCGTTTATGGGAGTCTTCCTACGTTTGTACTGGGGGATATCGGGTACACCGATAAACTCATCTTT.